Here is one T cell receptor (beta chain) with its context. What it binds is unknown. A second roughly 6 to 11 cycle PCR used barcoded and J-beta primers. Using its own MiXCR run on the 5' RACE reads, TCRdb lists one record per CDR3 protein. The top ten hold over 30% of the sample, which has hundreds of thousands of distinct CDR3 sequences, 58% seen once. The sample is drawn from a study of blood T cells in healthy people across ages. Study-wide findings and caveats: Diversity of TCR beta per million T cells declined in a roughly linear way with age.

Germline CDR1 and CDR2: MDHEN and SYDVKM. This CDR3 contains 16 residues. V lost 6 bases, J lost 5 bases, and 22 bases lay in between. Sequencing was carried out using blood. The sequence was collected from a man between 60 and 75 years old in good health. The chain links TRBV28 to TRBJ1-2, with D unresolved. The CDR3 bases are TGTGCCAGCAGGGAGAGGAGGCCCGGTGCGGAATATGGCTACACCTTC. Amino acid sequence: CASRERRPGAEYGYTF.